A selection of T cell receptor beta chains follows, all from one sample in a study of cytomegalovirus exposure and HLA in healthy donors. Produced via immunoSEQ multiplex PCR; TCRdb's table is partial and in-frame only. The sample includes 100,000 to 150,000 clones. Material for sequencing was PBMCs. The receptors shown here come from a man aged 25-45 years in good health and CMV-seronegative. Each CDR3 is given with its conserved first and last residue. A D gene is named only where the DNA matches it firmly.

. TRBJ1-5 TRBV9 13 CASSSGIDQPQHF TGTGCCAGCAGCTCGGGGATCGATCAGCCCCAGCATTTT
TRBD1 TRBJ1-1 TRBV13 16 CASSFGVRGRETEAFF TGTGCCAGCAGCTTTGGGGTCAGGGGGAGAGAAACTGAAGCTTTCTTT
. TRBJ2-1 TRBV2 14 CASSDQGSHNEQFF TGTGCCAGCAGTGATCAGGGTTCCCACAATGAGCAGTTCTTC
TRBD1 TRBJ1-1 TRBV28 14 CAHRGGGNRLSAFF TGTGCCCACCGAGGGGGCGGCAATCGCTTGTCAGCTTTCTTT
TRBD1 TRBJ1-4 TRBV30 13 CAWTRQGGEKLFF TGTGCCTGGACTCGACAGGGGGGTGAAAAACTGTTTTTT
TRBD2 TRBJ2-1 TRBV28 15 CASSSGAGVANEQFF TGTGCCAGCAGTTCAGGAGCGGGAGTAGCCAATGAGCAGTTCTTC
. TRBJ1-1 TRBV6-6 13 CASTLTGNTEAFF TGTGCCAGCACCCTGACAGGGAACACTGAAGCTTTCTTT
TRBD1 TRBJ2-7 TRBV27 15 CASSLGTGVYYEQYF TGTGCCAGCAGTTTAGGCACAGGGGTTTACTACGAGCAGTACTTC
TRBD2 TRBJ2-1 TRBV11-2 15 CASSFGLARYNEQFF TGTGCCAGCAGCTTCGGACTAGCGAGGTACAATGAGCAGTTCTTC
TRBD1 TRBJ1-6 TRBV9 16 CASSVAQTGGGSPLHF TGTGCCAGCAGCGTAGCCCAGACAGGGGGGGGCTCACCCCTCCACTTT
. TRBJ2-3 TRBV4-3 15 CASSQDLLPGDTQYF TGCGCCAGCAGCCAAGATCTACTTCCCGGGGATACGCAGTATTTT
. TRBJ1-5 TRBV19 14 CASSISGKHQPQHF TGTGCCAGTAGTATCTCAGGGAAGCATCAGCCCCAGCATTTT
TRBD2 TRBJ2-7 TRBV7-3 14 CASSLGLAEAQQYF TGTGCCAGCAGCTTAGGTCTAGCGGAGGCTCAGCAGTACTTC
. TRBJ2-2 TRBV5-1 15 CASSLAGENTGELFF TGCGCCAGCAGCTTGGCCGGGGAGAACACCGGGGAGCTGTTTTTT
. TRBJ1-5 TRBV5-4 15 CASSLNSDSNQPQHF TGTGCCAGCAGCTTGAATTCAGATAGCAATCAGCCCCAGCATTTT
TRBD1 TRBJ2-7 TRBV28 14 CASRETGKSYEQYF TGTGCCAGCAGGGAGACAGGGAAGTCCTACGAGCAGTACTTC
. TRBJ1-1 TRBV27 15 CASSSPQRGNTEAFF TGTGCCAGCAGTTCCCCCCAAAGGGGGAACACTGAAGCTTTCTTT